This T cell receptor (beta chain) was captured in a study of control samples from healthy donors and cancer patients. TCRdb's copy holds only in-frame clones and misses some; the assay was immunoSEQ multiplex PCR. This sample carries some 120,000 clones, over 80% of them seen once, and the ten largest clones take 0.55% to 0.6%. Trimming took off 1 base at V and 2 bases at J, with 14 bases between the two ends. In germline, CDR1 is SGHNT, CDR2 YENEEA. The CDR3 spans 16 residues. Source material: PBMCs. This chain links TRBV11-3 with TRBJ1-2; possible D gene TRBD1, 5 bases. The sequence was obtained from a man older than 75 with head and neck cancer. The DNA of the CDR3 is TGTGCCAGCAGCTTAGTATCAGGGCTCTTGAACTATGGCTACACCTTC. This translates into CASSLVSGLLNYGYTF.